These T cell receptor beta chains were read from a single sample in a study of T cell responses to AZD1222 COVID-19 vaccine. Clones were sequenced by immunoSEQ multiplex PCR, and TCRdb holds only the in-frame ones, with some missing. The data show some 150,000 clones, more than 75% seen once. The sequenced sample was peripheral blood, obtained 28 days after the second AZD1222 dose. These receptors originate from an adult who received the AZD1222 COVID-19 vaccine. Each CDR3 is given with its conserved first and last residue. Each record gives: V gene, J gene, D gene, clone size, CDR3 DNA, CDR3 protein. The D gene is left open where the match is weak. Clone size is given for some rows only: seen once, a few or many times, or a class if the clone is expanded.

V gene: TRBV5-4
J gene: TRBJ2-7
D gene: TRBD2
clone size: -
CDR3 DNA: TGTGCCAGCAGCCCCACTGGGGCGGGAGGGCGTGAGCAGTACTTC
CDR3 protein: CASSPTGAGGREQYF

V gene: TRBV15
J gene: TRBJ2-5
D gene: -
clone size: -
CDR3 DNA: TGTGCCACCAGCAGAGGCCCTGGATCCCTCCAAGAGACCCAGTACTTC
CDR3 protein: CATSRGPGSLQETQYF

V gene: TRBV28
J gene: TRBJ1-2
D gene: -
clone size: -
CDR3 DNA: TGTGCCAGCAGGTCAAACTATGGCTACACCTTC
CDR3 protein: CASRSNYGYTF

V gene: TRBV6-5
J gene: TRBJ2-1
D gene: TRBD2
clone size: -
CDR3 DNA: TGTGCCAGCAGCCTGACTAGCGGGGGTCCGGATGAGCAGTTCTTC
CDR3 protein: CASSLTSGGPDEQFF

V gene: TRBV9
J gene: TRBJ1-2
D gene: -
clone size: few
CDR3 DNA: TGTGCCAGCAGCGTAGCTCAAGGAGGAGGCTATGGCTACACCTTC
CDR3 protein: CASSVAQGGGYGYTF

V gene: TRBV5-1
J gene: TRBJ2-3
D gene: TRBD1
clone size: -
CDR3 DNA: TGCGCCAGCAGCTTGGCGGGACAGGGGACGCAGTATTTT
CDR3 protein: CASSLAGQGTQYF

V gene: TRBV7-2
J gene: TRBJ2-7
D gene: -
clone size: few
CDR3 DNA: TGTGCCAGCAGCTTAGGCGCGGTCTTCTCGTCTTACTTC
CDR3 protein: CASSLGAVFSSYF

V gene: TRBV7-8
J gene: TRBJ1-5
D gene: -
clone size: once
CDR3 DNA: TGTGCCAGCAGCTTAGGGGGGTTCAATCAGCCCCAGCATTTT
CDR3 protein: CASSLGGFNQPQHF

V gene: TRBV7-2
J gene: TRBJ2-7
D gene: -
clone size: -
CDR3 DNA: TGTGCCAGCAGCTTAGGTGACAGGTCAGGCTACGAGCAGTACTTC
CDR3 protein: CASSLGDRSGYEQYF

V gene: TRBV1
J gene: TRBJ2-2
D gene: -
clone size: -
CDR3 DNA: TGCACCAGCAGCCCTAAAGGGACTACCACCGGGGAGCTGTTTTTT
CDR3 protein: CTSSPKGTTTGELFF

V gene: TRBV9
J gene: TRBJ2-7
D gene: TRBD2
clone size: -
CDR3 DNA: TGTGCCAGCAGCAGAGCCGGGACTAGCGGTGCCTACGAGCAGTACTTC
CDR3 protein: CASSRAGTSGAYEQYF

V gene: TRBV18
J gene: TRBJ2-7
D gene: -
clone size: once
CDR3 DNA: TGTGCCAGCTCACCACAACAGGCCTACGAGCAGTACTTC
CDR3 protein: CASSPQQAYEQYF

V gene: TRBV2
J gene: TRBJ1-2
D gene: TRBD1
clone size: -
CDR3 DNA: TGTGCCAGCAGTGGGGACAGGGATGGCTACACCTTC
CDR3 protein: CASSGDRDGYTF

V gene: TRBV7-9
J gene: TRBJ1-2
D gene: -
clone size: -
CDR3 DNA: TGTGCCAGCAGCAATAGCCCCGTCGATGCCTATGGCTACACCTTC
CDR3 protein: CASSNSPVDAYGYTF

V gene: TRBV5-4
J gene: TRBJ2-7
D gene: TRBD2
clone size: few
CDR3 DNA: TGTGCCAGCAGGTACGGACTAGCGGGAGTTGACGAGCAGTACTTC
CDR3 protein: CASRYGLAGVDEQYF

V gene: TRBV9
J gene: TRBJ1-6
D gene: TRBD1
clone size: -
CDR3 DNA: TGTGCCAGCAGCGCCCGGGACAGCCATAATTCACCCCTCCACTTT
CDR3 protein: CASSARDSHNSPLHF

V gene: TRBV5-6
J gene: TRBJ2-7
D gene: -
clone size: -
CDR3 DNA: TGTGCCAGCAGGCGGGACGGACCCTACGAGCAGTACTTC
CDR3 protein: CASRRDGPYEQYF